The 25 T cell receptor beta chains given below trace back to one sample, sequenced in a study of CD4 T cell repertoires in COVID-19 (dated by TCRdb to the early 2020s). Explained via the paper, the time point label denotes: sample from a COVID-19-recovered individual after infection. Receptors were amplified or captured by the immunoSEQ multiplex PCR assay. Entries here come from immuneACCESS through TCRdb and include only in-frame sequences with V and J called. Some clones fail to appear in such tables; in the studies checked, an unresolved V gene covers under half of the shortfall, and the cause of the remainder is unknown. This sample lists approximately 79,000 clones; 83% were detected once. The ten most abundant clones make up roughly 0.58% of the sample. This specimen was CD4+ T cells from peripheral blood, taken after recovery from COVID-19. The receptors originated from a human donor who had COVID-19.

The CDR3 DNA reads TGTGCCAGCTCACCAGTCAGGAGCTCCTACGAGCAGTACTTC. The encoded protein is CASSPVRSSYEQYF. This chain joins TRBV18 and TRBJ2-7; D uncertain. The CDR3 covers 14 residues. Germline V gives CDR1 KGHSH, CDR2 LQKENI. The germline V and J ends were trimmed by 2 bases and 0 bases, with 8 bases remaining between them.

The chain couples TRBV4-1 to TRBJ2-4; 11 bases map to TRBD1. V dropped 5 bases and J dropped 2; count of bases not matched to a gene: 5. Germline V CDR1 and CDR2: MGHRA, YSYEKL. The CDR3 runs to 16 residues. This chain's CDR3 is CASSIGQGASKNIQYF. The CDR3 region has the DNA TGCGCCAGCAGCATCGGACAGGGGGCCTCCAAAAACATTCAGTACTTC.

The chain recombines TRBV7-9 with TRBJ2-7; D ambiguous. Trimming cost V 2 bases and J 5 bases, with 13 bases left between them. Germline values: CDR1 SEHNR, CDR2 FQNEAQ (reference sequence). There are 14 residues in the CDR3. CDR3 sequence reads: CASSLRVAYDEQYF. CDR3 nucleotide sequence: TGTGCCAGCAGCTTAAGGGTGGCATATGACGAGCAGTACTTC.

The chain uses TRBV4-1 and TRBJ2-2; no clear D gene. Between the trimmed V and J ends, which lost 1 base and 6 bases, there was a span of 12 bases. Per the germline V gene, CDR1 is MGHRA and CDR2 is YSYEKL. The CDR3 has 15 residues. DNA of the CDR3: TGCGCCAGCAGCCAAGTAGGACGAACACCCGGGGAGCTGTTTTTT. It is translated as CASSQVGRTPGELFF.

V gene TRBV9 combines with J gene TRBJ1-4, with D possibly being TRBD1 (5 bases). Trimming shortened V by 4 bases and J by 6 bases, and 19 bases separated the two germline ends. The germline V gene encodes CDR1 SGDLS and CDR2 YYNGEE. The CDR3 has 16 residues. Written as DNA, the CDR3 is TGTGCCAGCAGCCCCATCACAGGAGATTTAGATGAAAAACTGTTTTTT. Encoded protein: CASSPITGDLDEKLFF.

The CDR3 DNA reads as TGTGCCAGCAGTGAATCGGACAGGGGAGGCAATCAGCCCCAGCATTTT. Its translation: CASSESDRGGNQPQHF. The rearrangement links TRBV2 to TRBJ1-5; 9 nucleotides agree with TRBD1. Germline assignment: CDR1 SNHLY and CDR2 FYNNEI. The CDR3 contains 16 residues. The V segment lost 2 bases and the J segment 2 bases; nucleotides outside the gene matches: 4. Full variable domain (remainder filled in from reference TRBV2 and TRBJ1-5): EPEVTQTPSHQVTQMGQEVILRCVPISNHLYFYWYRQILGQKVEFLVSFYNNEISEKSEIFDDQFSVERPDGSNFTLKIRSTKLEDSAMYFCASSESDRGGNQPQHFGDGTRLSIL.

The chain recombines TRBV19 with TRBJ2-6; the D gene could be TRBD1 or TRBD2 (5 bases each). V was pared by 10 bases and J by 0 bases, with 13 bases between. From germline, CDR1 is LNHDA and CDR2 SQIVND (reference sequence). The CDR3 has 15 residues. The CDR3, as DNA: TGTGCCACGATGAGGGGCAACTCTGGGGCCAACGTCCTGACTTTC. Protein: CATMRGNSGANVLTF.

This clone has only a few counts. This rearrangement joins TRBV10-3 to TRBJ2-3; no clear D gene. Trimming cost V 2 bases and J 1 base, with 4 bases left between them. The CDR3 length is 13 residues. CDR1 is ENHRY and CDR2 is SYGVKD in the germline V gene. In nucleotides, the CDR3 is TGTGCCATCAGTGAGCCCCGCACAGATACGCAGTATTTT. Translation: CAISEPRTDTQYF.

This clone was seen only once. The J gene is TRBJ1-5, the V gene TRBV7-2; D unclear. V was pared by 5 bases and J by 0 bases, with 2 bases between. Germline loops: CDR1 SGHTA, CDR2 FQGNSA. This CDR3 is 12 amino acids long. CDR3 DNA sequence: TGTGCCAGCAGCGGTAGCAATCAGCCCCAGCATTTT. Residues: CASSGSNQPQHF.

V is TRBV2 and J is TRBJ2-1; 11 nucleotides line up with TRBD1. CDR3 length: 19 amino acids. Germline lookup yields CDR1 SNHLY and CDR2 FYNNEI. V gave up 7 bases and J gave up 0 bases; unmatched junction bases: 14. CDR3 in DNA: TGTGCCAGCACCGGACGGACAGGGGGCGCACCGAGCTCCTACAATGAGCAGTTCTTC. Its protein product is CASTGRTGGAPSSYNEQFF.

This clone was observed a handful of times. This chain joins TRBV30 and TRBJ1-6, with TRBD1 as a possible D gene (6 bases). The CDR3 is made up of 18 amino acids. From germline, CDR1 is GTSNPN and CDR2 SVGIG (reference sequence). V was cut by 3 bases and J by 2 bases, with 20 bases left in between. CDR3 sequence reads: CAWRPLDPRTAYNSPLHF. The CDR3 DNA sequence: TGTGCCTGGAGGCCCCTGGATCCTAGGACAGCCTATAATTCACCCCTCCACTTT. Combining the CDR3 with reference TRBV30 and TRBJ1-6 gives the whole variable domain SQTIHQWPATLVQPVGSPLSLECTVEGTSNPNLYWYRQAAGRGLQLLFYSVGIGQISSEVPQNLSASRPQDRQFILSSKKLLLSDSGFYLCAWRPLDPRTAYNSPLHFGNGTRLTVT.

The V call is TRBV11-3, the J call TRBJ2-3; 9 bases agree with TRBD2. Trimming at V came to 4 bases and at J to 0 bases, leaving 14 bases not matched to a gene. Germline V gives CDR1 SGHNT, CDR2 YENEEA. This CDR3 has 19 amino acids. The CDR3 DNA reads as TGTGCCAGCAGCTCCGGGGCTAGCGGGGCCCAAACTAGCACAGATACGCAGTATTTT. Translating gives CASSSGASGAQTSTDTQYF.

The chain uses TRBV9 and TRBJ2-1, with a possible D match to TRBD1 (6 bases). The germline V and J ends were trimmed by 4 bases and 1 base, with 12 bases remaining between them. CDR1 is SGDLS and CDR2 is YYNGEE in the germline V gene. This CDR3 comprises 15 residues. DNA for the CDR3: TGTGCCAGCAGCAGACAGGTTGAGTCCTACAATGAGCAGTTCTTC. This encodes CASSRQVESYNEQFF.

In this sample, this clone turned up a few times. The CDR3 loop reads CASGLDSTGWQHF. CDR3 nucleotide sequence: TGTGCTAGTGGTTTGGATTCCACAGGGTGGCAGCATTTT. This chain uses TRBV12-5 with TRBJ1-5; a possible D gene is TRBD1 (6 bases). Between the trimmed V and J ends, which lost 1 base and 13 bases, there was a span of 14 bases. Germline CDR1 and CDR2: LGHNT and FRNRAP. This CDR3 spans 13 amino acids.

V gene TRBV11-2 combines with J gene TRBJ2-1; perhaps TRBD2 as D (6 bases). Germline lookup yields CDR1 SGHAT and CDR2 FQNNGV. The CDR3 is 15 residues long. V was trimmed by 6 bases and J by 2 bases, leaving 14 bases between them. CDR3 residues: CASRTIRGTYNEQFF. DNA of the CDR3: TGTGCCAGCAGAACCATCCGGGGGACCTACAATGAGCAGTTCTTC.

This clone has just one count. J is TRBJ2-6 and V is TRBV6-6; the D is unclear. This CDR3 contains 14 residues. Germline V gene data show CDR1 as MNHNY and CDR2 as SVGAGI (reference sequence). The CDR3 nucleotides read TGTGCGGAGAAAGGAAGCTCTGGGGCCAACGTCCTGACTTTC. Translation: CAEKGSSGANVLTF.

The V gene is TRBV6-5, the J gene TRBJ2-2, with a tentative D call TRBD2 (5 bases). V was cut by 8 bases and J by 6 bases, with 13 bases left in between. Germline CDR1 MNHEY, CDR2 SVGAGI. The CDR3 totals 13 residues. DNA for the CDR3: TGTGCCAGCGGACCTTCGGGGTCCGGGGAGCTGTTTTTT. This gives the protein CASGPSGSGELFF.

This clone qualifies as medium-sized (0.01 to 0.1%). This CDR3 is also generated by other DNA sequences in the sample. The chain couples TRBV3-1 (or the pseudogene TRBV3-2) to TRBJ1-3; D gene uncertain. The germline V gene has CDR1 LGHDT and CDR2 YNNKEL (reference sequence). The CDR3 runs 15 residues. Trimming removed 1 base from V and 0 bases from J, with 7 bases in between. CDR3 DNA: TGTGCCAGCAGCCAAGGGCAATCCTCTGGAAACACCATATATTTT. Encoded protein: CASSQGQSSGNTIYF.

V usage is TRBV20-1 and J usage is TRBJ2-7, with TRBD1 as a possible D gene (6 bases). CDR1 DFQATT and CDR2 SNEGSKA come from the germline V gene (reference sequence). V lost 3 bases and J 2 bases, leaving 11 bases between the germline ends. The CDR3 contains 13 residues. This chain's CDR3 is CSASRDTAYEQYF. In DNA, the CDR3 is TGCAGTGCTAGTCGGGACACGGCCTACGAGCAGTACTTC.

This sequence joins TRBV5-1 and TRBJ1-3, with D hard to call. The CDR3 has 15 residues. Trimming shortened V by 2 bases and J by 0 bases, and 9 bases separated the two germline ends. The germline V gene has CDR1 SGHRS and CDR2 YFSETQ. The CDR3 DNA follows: TGCGCCAGCAGCTTAGCGGGGATCTCTGGAAACACCATATATTTT. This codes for CASSLAGISGNTIYF. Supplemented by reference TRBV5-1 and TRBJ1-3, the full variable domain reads KAGVTQTPRYLIKTRGQQVTLSCSPISGHRSVSWYQQTPGQGLQFLFEYFSETQRNKGNFPGRFSGRQFSNSRSEMNVSTLELGDSALYLCASSLAGISGNTIYFGEGSWLTVV.

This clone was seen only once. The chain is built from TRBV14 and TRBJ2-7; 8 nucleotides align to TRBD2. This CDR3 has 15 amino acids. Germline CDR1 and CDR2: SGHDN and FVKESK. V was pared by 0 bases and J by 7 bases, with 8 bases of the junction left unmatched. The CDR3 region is CASSQDQRGWTEQYF. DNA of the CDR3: TGTGCCAGCAGCCAAGACCAGCGGGGGTGGACTGAGCAGTACTTC.

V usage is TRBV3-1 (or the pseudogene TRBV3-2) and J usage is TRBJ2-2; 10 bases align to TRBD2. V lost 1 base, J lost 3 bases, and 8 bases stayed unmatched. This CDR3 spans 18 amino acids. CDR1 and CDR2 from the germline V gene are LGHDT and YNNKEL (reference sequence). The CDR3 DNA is TGTGCCAGCAGCCAAGGAATTGATCTAGCGGGGGACACCGGGGAGCTGTTTTTT. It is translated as CASSQGIDLAGDTGELFF.

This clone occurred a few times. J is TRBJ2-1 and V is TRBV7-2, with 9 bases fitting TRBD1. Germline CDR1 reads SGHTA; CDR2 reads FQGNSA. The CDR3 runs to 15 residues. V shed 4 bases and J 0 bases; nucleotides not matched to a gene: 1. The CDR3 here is CASSSGQGSYNEQFF. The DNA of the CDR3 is TGTGCCAGCAGCTCGGGACAGGGCTCCTACAATGAGCAGTTCTTC. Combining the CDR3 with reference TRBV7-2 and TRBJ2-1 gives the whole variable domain GAGVSQSPSNKVTEKGKDVELRCDPISGHTALYWYRQSLGQGLEFLIYFQGNSAPDKSGLPSDRFSAERTGGSVSTLTIQRTQQEDSAVYLCASSSGQGSYNEQFFGPGTRLTVL.

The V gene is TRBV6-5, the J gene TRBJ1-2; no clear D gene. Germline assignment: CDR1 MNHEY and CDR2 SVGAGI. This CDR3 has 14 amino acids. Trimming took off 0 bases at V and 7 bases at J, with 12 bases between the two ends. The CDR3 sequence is CASSYSGADRGYTF. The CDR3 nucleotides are TGTGCCAGCAGTTACTCAGGCGCGGATCGTGGCTACACCTTC.

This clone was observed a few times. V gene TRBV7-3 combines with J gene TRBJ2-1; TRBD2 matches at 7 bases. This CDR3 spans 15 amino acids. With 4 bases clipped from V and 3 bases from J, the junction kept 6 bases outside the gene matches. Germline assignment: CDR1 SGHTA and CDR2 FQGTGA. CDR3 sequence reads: CASSSHRTSYNEQFF. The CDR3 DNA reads TGTGCCAGCAGCTCACACCGGACTAGCTACAATGAGCAGTTCTTC.